Shown below are 15 T cell receptor beta chains from a single sample sequenced in a study of cytomegalovirus exposure and HLA in healthy donors. The PCR employed 60 Vbeta primers together with 13 Jbeta primers. TCRdb's copy holds only in-frame clones and misses some; the assay was immunoSEQ multiplex PCR. The sample consists of roughly 100,000 clones, less than 85% of them appearing once. The specimen sequenced was PBMCs. All receptors come from a woman younger than 30 in good health and CMV-seropositive.

The rearrangement joins TRBV7-6 to TRBJ1-3, with a weak D call TRBD1 (6 bases). CDR3 size: 15 residues. Germline CDR1 reads SGHVS; CDR2 reads FNYEAQ. V lost 5 bases to trimming and J lost 0 bases, with 11 bases between them. DNA for the CDR3: TGTGCCAGCAGCCTCGGACAGAGCTCTGGAAACACCATATATTTT. This gives the protein CASSLGQSSGNTIYF.

CDR3 bases: TGTGCCAGCAGCTCCTTGGGGGGGCCCGCCGGGTGGACCTACAATGAGCAGTTCTTC. The encoded protein is CASSSLGGPAGWTYNEQFF. The chain uses TRBV13 and TRBJ2-1; D is perhaps TRBD2 (7 bases). The CDR3 contains 19 residues. The germline gives CDR1 PRHDT, CDR2 FYEKMQ (reference sequence). Trimming shortened V by 4 bases and J by 2 bases, and 24 bases separated the two germline ends.

The chain is built from TRBV5-1 and TRBJ1-4, with 10 bases matching TRBD1. V lost 4 bases to trimming and J lost 6 bases; unmatched junction nucleotides: 3. The CDR3 runs to 14 residues. The V gene's germline CDR1 is SGHRS and CDR2 YFSETQ. The chain's CDR3 is CASSTGQGDEKLFF. CDR3 nucleotide sequence: TGCGCCAGCAGCACCGGACAGGGGGATGAAAAACTGTTTTTT. Together with reference TRBV5-1 and TRBJ1-4, the CDR3 gives the full variable domain: KAGVTQTPRYLIKTRGQQVTLSCSPISGHRSVSWYQQTPGQGLQFLFEYFSETQRNKGNFPGRFSGRQFSNSRSEMNVSTLELGDSALYLCASSTGQGDEKLFFGSGTQLSVL.

The V call is TRBV7-3, the J call TRBJ2-2; D possibly corresponds to TRBD1 (6 bases). In germline, CDR1 is SGHTA, CDR2 FQGTGA. V lost 5 bases and J lost 5, with 9 bases in between. The length of the CDR3 is 13 residues. CDR3 amino acids: CASSQTGTGELFF. DNA for the CDR3: TGTGCCAGCAGCCAAACAGGGACCGGGGAGCTGTTTTTT.

The V gene is TRBV9, the J gene TRBJ2-3; D may be TRBD2 (6 bases). The CDR3 is made up of 15 amino acids. Trimming took 0 bases from V and 1 from J, leaving 9 bases between them. Germline CDR1 and CDR2: SGDLS and YYNGEE. DNA of the CDR3: TGTGCCAGCAGCGTAGTTGGGGAGGGCACAGATACGCAGTATTTT. Translating gives CASSVVGEGTDTQYF.

The chain couples TRBV2 to TRBJ1-3, with 7 bases identical to TRBD1. Trimming took 4 bases from V and 0 from J; bases not matched to a gene: 9. This CDR3 spans 17 amino acids. The germline V gene encodes CDR1 SNHLY and CDR2 FYNNEI. The CDR3 reads CASSVDGQVYSGNTIYF. CDR3 bases: TGTGCCAGCAGTGTTGATGGACAGGTTTACTCTGGAAACACCATATATTTT.

The V and J genes are TRBV9 and TRBJ1-1, with a possible D match to TRBD1 (6 bases). The V gene's germline CDR1 is SGDLS and CDR2 YYNGEE. This CDR3 region has 14 residues. The germline V and J ends were trimmed by 3 bases and 6 bases, with 15 bases remaining between them. The CDR3 bases are TGTGCCAGCAGCGCGAGCTCGGGGGGCGCTGAAGCTTTCTTT. Its translation is CASSASSGGAEAFF.

The CDR3 region is CASSRRWTSGDQETQYF. CDR3 nucleotide sequence: TGCGCCAGCAGCCGAAGATGGACTAGCGGGGACCAAGAGACCCAGTACTTC. This chain uses TRBV4-1 with TRBJ2-5; 12 nucleotides match TRBD2. CDR3 length: 17 residues. V was clipped by 4 bases and J by 0 bases; unmatched bases: 6. CDR1 MGHRA and CDR2 YSYEKL come from the germline V gene.

The chain is built from TRBV27 and TRBJ1-2, with 12 bases identical to TRBD1. The CDR3 sequence is 15 residues long. Germline assignment: CDR1 MNHEY and CDR2 SMNVEV (reference sequence). V shed 5 bases, J shed 4 bases, and the junction held 5 bases outside the gene matches. The CDR3 is CASSLGTGGIYGYTF. The CDR3 nucleotides are TGTGCCAGCAGTCTCGGGACAGGGGGCATCTATGGCTACACCTTC.

V gene TRBV5-4 combines with J gene TRBJ1-5; D is unclear. This CDR3 is 15 amino acids long. The germline V and J ends were trimmed by 0 bases and 3 bases, with 10 bases remaining between them. The germline V gene has CDR1 SGHNT and CDR2 YYREEE (reference sequence). This CDR3 reads CASSLDPTVNQPQHF. The DNA of the CDR3 is TGTGCCAGCAGCTTGGACCCCACGGTCAATCAGCCCCAGCATTTT.

J is TRBJ2-7 and V is TRBV19; TRBD2 matches at 9 bases. With V trimmed by 6 bases and J by 3 bases, 9 bases remained unmatched. This CDR3 is built from 15 residues. The germline CDR1 and CDR2 sequences are LNHDA and SQIVND (reference sequence). The DNA for the CDR3 is TGTGCCAGTAGCAATCAGGCTAGCGGGAACTACGAGCAGTACTTC. Translation: CASSNQASGNYEQYF. Using reference TRBV19 and TRBJ2-7 for the parts outside the CDR3, the full variable domain is DGGITQSPKYLFRKEGQNVTLSCEQNLNHDAMYWYRQDPGQGLRLIYYSQIVNDFQKGDIAEGYSVSREKKESFPLTVTSAQKNPTAFYLCASSNQASGNYEQYFGPGTRLTVT.

The chain joins TRBV28 to TRBJ1-1, with D perhaps matching TRBD1 (6 bases). The V gene lost 1 base and the J gene lost 1 base, with 10 bases spanning the gap. This CDR3 has 15 residues. Looked up from germline, CDR1 is MDHEN and CDR2 is SYDVKM. The DNA for the CDR3 is TGTGCCAGCAGTTTATCCCCGACAGGGAACACTGAAGCTTTCTTT. This encodes CASSLSPTGNTEAFF.

This rearrangement joins TRBV7-9 to TRBJ2-1, with 12 positions matching TRBD2. In germline, CDR1 is SEHNR, CDR2 FQNEAQ (reference sequence). This CDR3 is built from 17 residues. The V segment lost 5 bases and the J segment 1 base; nucleotides outside the gene matches: 6. CDR3 protein: CASSPRLAGVSYNEQFF. The CDR3 bases are TGTGCCAGCAGCCCAAGACTAGCGGGAGTGTCCTACAATGAGCAGTTCTTC.

This chain connects TRBV5-1 to TRBJ2-4; 10 bases fit TRBD1. Losses at the gene ends were 0 bases for V and 7 bases for J; bases not matched to a gene: 4. The CDR3 runs to 15 residues. CDR1 and CDR2 from the germline V gene are SGHRS and YFSETQ. DNA for the CDR3: TGCGCCAGCAGCTTGGGGGACAGGGGAATGAACATTCAGTACTTC. Translating gives CASSLGDRGMNIQYF.

This clone was detected once. The chain recombines TRBV6-1 with TRBJ2-5, with D tentatively TRBD1 (5 bases). Matching the DNA end better, TRBJ2-7 makes the J call doubtful. Germline CDR1 is MNHNS and CDR2 is SASEGT. The CDR3 is 14 amino acids. The CDR3 spells CASSTGFPSYEQYF. The CDR3 DNA reads TGTGCCAGCAGTACAGGTTTTCCCTCCTACGAGCAGTACTTC.